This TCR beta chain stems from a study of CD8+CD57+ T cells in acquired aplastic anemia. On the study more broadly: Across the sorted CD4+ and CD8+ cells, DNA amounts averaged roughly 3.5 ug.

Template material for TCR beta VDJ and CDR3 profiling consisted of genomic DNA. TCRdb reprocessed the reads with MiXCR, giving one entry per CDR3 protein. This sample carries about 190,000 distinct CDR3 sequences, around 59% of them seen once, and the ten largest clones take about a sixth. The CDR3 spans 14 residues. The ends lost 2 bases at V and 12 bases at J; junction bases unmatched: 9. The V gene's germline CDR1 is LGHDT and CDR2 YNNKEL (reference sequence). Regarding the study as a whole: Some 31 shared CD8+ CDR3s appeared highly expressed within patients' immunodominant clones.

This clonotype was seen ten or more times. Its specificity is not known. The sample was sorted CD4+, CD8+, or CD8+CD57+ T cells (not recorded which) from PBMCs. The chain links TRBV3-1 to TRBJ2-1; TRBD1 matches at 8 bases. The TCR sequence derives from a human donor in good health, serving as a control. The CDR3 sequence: CASSQSGRGRGQFF. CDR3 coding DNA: TGTGCCAGCAGCCAATCGGGCAGGGGGCGCGGGCAGTTCTTC.